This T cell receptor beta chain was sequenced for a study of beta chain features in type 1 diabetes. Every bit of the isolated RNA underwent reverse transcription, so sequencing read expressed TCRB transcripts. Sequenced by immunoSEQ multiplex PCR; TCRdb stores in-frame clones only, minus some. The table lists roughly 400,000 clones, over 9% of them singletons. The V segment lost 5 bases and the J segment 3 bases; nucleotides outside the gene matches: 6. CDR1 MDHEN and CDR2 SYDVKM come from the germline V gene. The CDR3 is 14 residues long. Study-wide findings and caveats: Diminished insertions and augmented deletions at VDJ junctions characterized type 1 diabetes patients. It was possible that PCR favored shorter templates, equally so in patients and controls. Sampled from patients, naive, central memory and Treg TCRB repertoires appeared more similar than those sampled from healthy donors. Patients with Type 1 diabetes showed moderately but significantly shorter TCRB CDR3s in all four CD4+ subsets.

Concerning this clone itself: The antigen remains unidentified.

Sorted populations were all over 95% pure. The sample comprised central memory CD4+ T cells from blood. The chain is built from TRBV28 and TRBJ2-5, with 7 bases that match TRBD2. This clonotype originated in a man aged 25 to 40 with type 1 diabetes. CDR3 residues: CASSPIRGEETQYF. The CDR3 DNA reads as TGTGCCAGCAGTCCCATCCGGGGGGAAGAGACCCAGTACTTC.